This TCR beta chain was obtained from a study of T cells after somatic rescue of genetic block. TCRdb's table, derived via immunoSEQ multiplex PCR, lists solely in-frame clones and lacks some. Of 60,000 to 90,000 clones detected, roughly 90% appear once; the ten largest clones hold approximately 3%. This clone was picked up one time. At one boundary the junction diverges from the germline segment, which might be a read error. CDR3 length equals 16 residues. Germline CDR1 SSHAT, CDR2 FNYEAQ (reference sequence). The J gene is TRBJ2-1, the V gene TRBV7-7; D possibly corresponds to TRBD2 (7 bases). The receptor was isolated from a man aged 25-40 years. Sequenced: peripheral blood mononuclear cells (PBMCs). CDR3 residues: CASSLGAGGAQDEQFF. DNA for the CDR3: TGTGCTAGCAGCTTAGGGGCTGGGGGGGCCCAGGATGAGCAGTTCTTC.